This TCR beta chain was captured in a study of human thymus T cells. The thymus tissue came from resections taken during corrective heart surgery. Clones were read by immunoSEQ multiplex PCR, and TCRdb kept only the in-frame ones, dropping some. The sample lists some 130,000 clones, about 95% occurring once. V shed 1 base, J shed 12 bases, and the junction held 5 bases outside the gene matches. The CDR3 has 12 residues. Germline V gene data show CDR1 as SGHDT and CDR2 as YYEEEE. The chain recombines TRBV5-6 with TRBJ1-2; 8 positions match TRBD1. Sequenced sample: thymus tissue. The clonotype comes from a boy less than two years old with a congenital heart defect but otherwise immunologically healthy. CDR3 sequence (DNA): TGTGCCAGCAGCTTGCGGACAGGGAAGGACACCTTC. Amino acid sequence: CASSLRTGKDTF.